This T cell receptor (beta chain) was retrieved from a study of blood T cells in healthy people across ages. As for this clonotype: Its antigen is currently unknown.

Using a J-beta primer mix together with a sample-barcoded 5' primer, a second PCR was run for roughly 7 to 11 cycles. Individual samples furnished no less than 3 million CDR3-containing paired-end reads apiece. In TCRdb, the 5' RACE reads were re-called with MiXCR into one record per CDR3 protein. The sample has 1.5 million to 2 million distinct CDR3 sequences, 25% to 30% seen once; the top ten hold about 8%. Findings and limits, study-wide: TCR beta diversity was tightly associated with the proportion of naive T cells. Naive CD4+ cells and diversity were both higher in long-lived donors than in aged donors.

Germline CDR1 and CDR2: LNHDA and SQIVND (reference sequence). V was cut by 5 bases and J by 1 base, with 9 bases left in between. The CDR3 has 15 residues. The sequence was collected from a woman aged 30 to 39 in good health. V usage is TRBV19 and J usage is TRBJ2-6; the D is unclear. Sequences were obtained from blood. The CDR3, as DNA: TGTGCCAGTAGTCCCCTCCGATCTGGGGCCAACGTCCTGACTTTC. Translating gives CASSPLRSGANVLTF.